This T cell receptor beta chain came from a study of blood T cell repertoires in COVID-19. This table comes from immunoSEQ multiplex PCR, and its TCRdb copy is limited to in-frame clones, with some not included. The sample gives about 190,000 clones, roughly 85% of which show up once; around a fifth is in the top ten. Material for sequencing was peripheral blood. The source is a man aged 55 to 70 with active or convalescent COVID-19.

The DNA for the CDR3 is TGTGCCAGCAGCCCCGGGACAGGAGGCACTGAAGCTTTCTTT. It codes for CASSPGTGGTEAFF. The chain links TRBV7-3 to TRBJ1-1; TRBD1 agrees at 8 bases. The CDR3 contains 14 residues. The germline CDR1 and CDR2 sequences are SGHTA and FQGTGA. With V trimmed by 5 bases and J by 4 bases, 6 bases remained unmatched.